This TCR beta chain was documented in a study of a mutant IDH1 vaccine in newly diagnosed glioma. Study-wide background: Patients came in for eight vaccinations, in weeks 1, 3, 5, 7, 11, 15, 19 and 23. Patients' prior therapy spanned radiotherapy, temozolomide, or both; most underwent both.

Remarks on this clone: The antigen remains undetermined.

Documented time point: week 23, last vaccination. Every vaccination contained 300 ug of the mutant IDH1 20-mer peptide and was paired with topical imiquimod. Measured with immunoSEQ multiplex PCR; TCRdb has only the in-frame clones, and not every one. This sample has 70,000 to 90,000 clones, with around 85% found just once. This sample comprised PBMCs, obtained from a glioma patient whose treatment included an IDH1 peptide vaccine. This receptor was obtained from a man aged 25-45 years with glioma. Some clones in this sample may be carry-over from other donors' samples.

The CDR3, as DNA: TGTGCCAGCAGCGTAGAGAGCTCCTATAATTCACCCCTCCACTTT. Encoded protein: CASSVESSYNSPLHF. The V call is TRBV9, the J call TRBJ1-6; D gene ambiguous. The germline CDR1 and CDR2 sequences are SGDLS and YYNGEE. The CDR3 runs to 15 residues. The germline V and J ends were trimmed by 0 bases and 0 bases, with 4 bases remaining between them.